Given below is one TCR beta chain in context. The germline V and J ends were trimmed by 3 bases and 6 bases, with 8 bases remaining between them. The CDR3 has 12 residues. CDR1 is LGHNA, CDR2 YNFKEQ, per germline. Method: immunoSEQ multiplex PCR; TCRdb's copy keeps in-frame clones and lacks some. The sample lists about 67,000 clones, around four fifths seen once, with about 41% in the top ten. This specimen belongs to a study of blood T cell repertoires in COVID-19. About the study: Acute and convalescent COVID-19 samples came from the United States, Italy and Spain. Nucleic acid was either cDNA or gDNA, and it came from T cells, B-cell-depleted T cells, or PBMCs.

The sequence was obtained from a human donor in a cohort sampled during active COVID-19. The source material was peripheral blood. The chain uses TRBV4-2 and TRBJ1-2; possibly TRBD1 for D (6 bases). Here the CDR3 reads CASSQDRHGYTF. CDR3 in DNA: TGTGCCAGCAGCCAGGACAGACATGGCTACACCTTC.